This is a list of T cell receptor beta chains from one sample in a study of T cell repertoires in cytomegalovirus infection. Via MiXCR, TCRdb re-called the reads, giving one row per CDR3 protein. The sample holds about 130,000 distinct CDR3 sequences, 8% to 9% seen once. The sequenced sample was PBMCs. These receptors were collected from a human donor in good health (CMV status not recorded). Some clones in this sample may be carry-over from other donors' samples. Both conserved end residues are part of each CDR3. The D gene is left open where the match is weak. Clone size, where shown, is once, few, many, or a class for clones that have expanded.

clone_size j_call d_call cdr3_length v_call cdr3_nt cdr3_aa
many TRBJ2-7 TRBD2 16 TRBV7-8 TGTGCCAGCAGCCCAATGGCGGGAGGCCCATCCTACGAGCAGTACTTC CASSPMAGGPSYEQYF
- TRBJ1-1 - 13 TRBV5-4 TGTGCCAGCAGCTTGAAACACCAGGTGGAAGCTTTCTTT CASSLKHQVEAFF
- TRBJ2-1 TRBD2 17 TRBV9 TGTGCCAGCAGCGTAGAACTAGCGGGTCCCTTCACGGATGAGCAGTTCTTC CASSVELAGPFTDEQFF
many TRBJ1-3 TRBD1 17 TRBV6-5 TGTGCCAGCAGTTACTCGGGACAGGGATGGTCTGGAAACACCATATATTTT CASSYSGQGWSGNTIYF
few TRBJ2-3 TRBD2 15 TRBV29-1 TGCAGCGTTGATAGAACTAGCGGGGGGCAAGATACGCAGTATTTT CSVDRTSGGQDTQYF
few TRBJ2-1 TRBD2 16 TRBV10-3 TGTGCCATCAGCGGCCCCTTAGCGGGGGGGCCGGATGAGCAGTTCTTC CAISGPLAGGPDEQFF
many TRBJ2-4 - 13 TRBV7-2 TGTGCCAGCAGCTTTGGGGGCAAAAACATTCAGTACTTC CASSFGGKNIQYF
few TRBJ1-2 - 13 TRBV29-1 TGCAGCGCCCAGGGACCCTCTAACTATGGCTACACCTTC CSAQGPSNYGYTF
many TRBJ2-7 - 13 TRBV20-1 TGCACCGGGAGGGCAGGGGGGACCTACGAGCAGTACTTC CTGRAGGTYEQYF
- TRBJ2-3 - 14 TRBV10-3 TGTGCCATCAGTGAGTCCCGACAGTCAGATACGCAGTATTTT CAISESRQSDTQYF
- TRBJ2-2 - 13 TRBV7-6 TGTGCCAGCAGCTTAGATTCGACCAGGGAGCTGTTTTTT CASSLDSTRELFF